What follows describes a single TCR beta chain. The sample belongs to a study of T-cell reconstitution after alpha-beta-depleted transplantation in children. Preparing the TCRbeta library involved the use of unique molecular identifiers. TCRdb re-called the PCR reads through MiXCR, storing one row per CDR3 protein. The sample includes about 540,000 distinct CDR3 sequences, about 16% of them seen just once. CDR1 and CDR2 from the germline V gene are SQVTM and ANQGSEA. V was shortened by 4 bases and J by 4 bases, with 25 bases between the two germline ends. The CDR3 consists of 17 residues. The V gene is TRBV29-1, the J gene TRBJ1-2; no firm D call. This TCR derives from a human donor who donated a stem cell graft to a child with acute lymphoblastic leukemia. The sample here was PBMCs from the stem cell graft donor, taken from the stem cell graft. The CDR3 loop reads CSVGSENGNTPGYGYTF. The CDR3 nucleotides are TGCAGCGTTGGGTCTGAGAACGGAAACACCCCCGGCTATGGCTACACCTTC.